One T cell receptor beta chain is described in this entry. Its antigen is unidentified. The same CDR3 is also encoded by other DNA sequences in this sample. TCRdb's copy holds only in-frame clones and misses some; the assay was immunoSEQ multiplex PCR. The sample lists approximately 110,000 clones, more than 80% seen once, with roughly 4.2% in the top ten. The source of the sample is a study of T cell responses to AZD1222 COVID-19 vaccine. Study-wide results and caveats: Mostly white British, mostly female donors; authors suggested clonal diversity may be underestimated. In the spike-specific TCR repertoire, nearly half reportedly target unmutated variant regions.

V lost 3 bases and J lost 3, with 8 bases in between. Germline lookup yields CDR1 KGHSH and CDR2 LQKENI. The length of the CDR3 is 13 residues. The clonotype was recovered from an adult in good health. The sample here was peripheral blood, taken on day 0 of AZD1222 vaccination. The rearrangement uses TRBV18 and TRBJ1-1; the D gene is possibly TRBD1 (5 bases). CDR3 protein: CASSPSRDTEAFF. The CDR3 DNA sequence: TGTGCCAGCTCACCGAGCAGGGACACTGAAGCTTTCTTT.